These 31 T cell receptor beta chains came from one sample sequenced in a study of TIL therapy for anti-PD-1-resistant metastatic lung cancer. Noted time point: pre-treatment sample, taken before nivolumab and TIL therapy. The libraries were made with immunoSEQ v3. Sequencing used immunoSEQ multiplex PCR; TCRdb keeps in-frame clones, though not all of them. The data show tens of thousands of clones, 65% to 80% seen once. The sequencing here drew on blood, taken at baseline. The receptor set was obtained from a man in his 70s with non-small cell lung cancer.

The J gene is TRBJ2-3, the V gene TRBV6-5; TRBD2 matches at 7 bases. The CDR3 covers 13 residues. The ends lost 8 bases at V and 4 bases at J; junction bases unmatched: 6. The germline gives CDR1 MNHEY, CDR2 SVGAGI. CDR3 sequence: CASRGEGPDTQYF. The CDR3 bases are TGTGCCAGCCGGGGGGAGGGCCCAGATACGCAGTATTTT.

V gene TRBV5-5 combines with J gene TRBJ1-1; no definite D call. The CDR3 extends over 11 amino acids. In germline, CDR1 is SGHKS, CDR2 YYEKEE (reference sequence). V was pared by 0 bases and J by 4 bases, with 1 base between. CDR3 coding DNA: TGTGCCAGCAGCTTGGTCACTGAAGCTTTCTTT. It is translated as CASSLVTEAFF.

CDR3 amino acids: CASSLWGTGANVLTF. The CDR3 DNA sequence: TGTGCCAGCAGTTTATGGGGGACTGGGGCCAACGTCCTGACTTTC. The gene calls are TRBV27 and TRBJ2-6, with D perhaps assigned TRBD1 or TRBD2 (5 bases each). Between the trimmed V and J ends, which lost 1 base and 2 bases, there was a span of 6 bases. Germline loops: CDR1 MNHEY, CDR2 SMNVEV (reference sequence). The CDR3 runs to 15 residues.

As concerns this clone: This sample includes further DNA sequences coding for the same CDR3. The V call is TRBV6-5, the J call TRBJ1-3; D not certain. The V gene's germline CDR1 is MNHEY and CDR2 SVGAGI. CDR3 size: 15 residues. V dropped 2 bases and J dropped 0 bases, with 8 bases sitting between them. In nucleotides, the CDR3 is TGTGCCAGCAGTTACGGCGGGGACTCTGGAAACACCATATATTTT. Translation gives CASSYGGDSGNTIYF.

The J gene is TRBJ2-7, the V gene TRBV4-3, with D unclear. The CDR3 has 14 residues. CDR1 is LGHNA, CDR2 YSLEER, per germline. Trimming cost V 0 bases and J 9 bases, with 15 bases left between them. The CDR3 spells CASSQDSDGYMQYF. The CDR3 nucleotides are TGCGCCAGCAGCCAAGATTCGGACGGATACATGCAGTACTTC.

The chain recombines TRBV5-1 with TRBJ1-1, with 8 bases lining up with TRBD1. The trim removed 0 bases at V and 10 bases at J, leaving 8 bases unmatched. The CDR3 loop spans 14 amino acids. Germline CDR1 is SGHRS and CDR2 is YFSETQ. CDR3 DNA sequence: TGCGCCAGCAGCTTGGACGGGGGGACAGGTGCAGCTTTCTTT. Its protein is CASSLDGGTGAAFF.

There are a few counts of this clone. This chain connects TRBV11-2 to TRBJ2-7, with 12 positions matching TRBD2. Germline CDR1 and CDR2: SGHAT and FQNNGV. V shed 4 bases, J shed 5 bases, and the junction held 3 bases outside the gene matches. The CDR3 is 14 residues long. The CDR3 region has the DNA TGTGCCAGCAGCTCGACTAGCGGGAGAAACGAGCAGTACTTC. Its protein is CASSSTSGRNEQYF. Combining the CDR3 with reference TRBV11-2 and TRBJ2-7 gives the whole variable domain EAGVAQSPRYKIIEKRQSVAFWCNPISGHATLYWYQQILGQGPKLLIQFQNNGVVDDSQLPKDRFSAERLKGVDSTLKIQPAKLEDSAVYLCASSSTSGRNEQYFGPGTRLTVT.

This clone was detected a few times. CDR3 bases: TGTGCCAGCAGCCCTACGCCGACAAGGAACAACTACGAGCAGTACTTC. It specifies CASSPTPTRNNYEQYF. The chain carries TRBV7-9 and TRBJ2-7; unclear D gene. Germline-derived CDR1 and CDR2 are SEHNR and FQNEAQ (reference sequence). V was pared by 5 bases and J by 3 bases, with 20 bases between. The CDR3 has 16 amino acids.

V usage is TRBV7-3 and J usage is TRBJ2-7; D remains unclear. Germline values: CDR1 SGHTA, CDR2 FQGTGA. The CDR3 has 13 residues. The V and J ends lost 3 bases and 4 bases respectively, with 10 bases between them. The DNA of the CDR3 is TGTGCCAGCAGCTTCCAGGTTTCATACGAGCAGTACTTC. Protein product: CASSFQVSYEQYF.

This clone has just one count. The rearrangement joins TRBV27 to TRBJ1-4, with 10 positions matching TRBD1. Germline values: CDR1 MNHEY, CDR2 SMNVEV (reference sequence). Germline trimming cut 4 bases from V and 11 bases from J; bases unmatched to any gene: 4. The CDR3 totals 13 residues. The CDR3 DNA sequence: TGTGCCAGCAGTTCGGACAGGGGGTTTAAACTGTTTTTT. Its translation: CASSSDRGFKLFF.

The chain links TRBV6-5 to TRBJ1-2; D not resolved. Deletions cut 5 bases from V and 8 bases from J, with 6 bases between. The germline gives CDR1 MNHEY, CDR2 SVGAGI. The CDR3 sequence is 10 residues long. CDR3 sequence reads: CASSEGGYTF. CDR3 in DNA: TGTGCCAGCAGTGAGGGAGGCTACACCTTC.

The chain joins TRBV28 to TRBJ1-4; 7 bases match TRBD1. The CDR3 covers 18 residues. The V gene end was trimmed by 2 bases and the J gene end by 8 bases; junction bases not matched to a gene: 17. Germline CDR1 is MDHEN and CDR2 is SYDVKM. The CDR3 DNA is TGTGCCAGCAGTTTACCCACCATAAGAGGGGGCGCGGGGGAAAAACTGTTTTTT. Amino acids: CASSLPTIRGGAGEKLFF.

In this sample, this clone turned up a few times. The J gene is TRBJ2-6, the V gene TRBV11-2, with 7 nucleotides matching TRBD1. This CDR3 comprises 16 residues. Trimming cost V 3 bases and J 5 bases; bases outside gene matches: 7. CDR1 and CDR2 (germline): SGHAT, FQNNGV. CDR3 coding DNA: TGTGCCAGCAGCTTGGGACAGAATTCGAGGGCCAACGTCCTGACTTTC. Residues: CASSLGQNSRANVLTF.

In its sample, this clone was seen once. The CDR3 reads CAISPGQGETQYF. CDR3 sequence (DNA): TGTGCCATCAGTCCGGGACAGGGTGAGACCCAGTACTTC. The chain carries TRBV10-3 and TRBJ2-5; 9 bases are shared with TRBD1. Germline assignment: CDR1 ENHRY and CDR2 SYGVKD. CDR3 length: 13 amino acids. Unmatched junction bases numbered 3, after V lost 5 bases and J lost 5 bases.

Here the CDR3 reads CASSSNTGELFF. DNA of the CDR3: TGTGCCAGCAGTTCTAACACCGGGGAGCTGTTTTTT. This chain connects TRBV6-5 to TRBJ2-2; no firm D call. Germline-derived CDR1 and CDR2 are MNHEY and SVGAGI. The CDR3 runs to 12 residues. Trimming shortened V by 4 bases and J by 2 bases, and 2 bases separated the two germline ends.

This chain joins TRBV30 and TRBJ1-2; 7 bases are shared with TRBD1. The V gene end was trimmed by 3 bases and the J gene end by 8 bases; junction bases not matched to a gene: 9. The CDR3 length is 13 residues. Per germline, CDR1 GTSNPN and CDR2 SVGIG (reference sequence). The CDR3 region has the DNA TGTGCCTGGAGCGAAGGGGGCGTAAACGGCTACACCTTC. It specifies CAWSEGGVNGYTF. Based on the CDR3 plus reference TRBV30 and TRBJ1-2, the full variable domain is SQTIHQWPATLVQPVGSPLSLECTVEGTSNPNLYWYRQAAGRGLQLLFYSVGIGQISSEVPQNLSASRPQDRQFILSSKKLLLSDSGFYLCAWSEGGVNGYTFGSGTRLTVV.

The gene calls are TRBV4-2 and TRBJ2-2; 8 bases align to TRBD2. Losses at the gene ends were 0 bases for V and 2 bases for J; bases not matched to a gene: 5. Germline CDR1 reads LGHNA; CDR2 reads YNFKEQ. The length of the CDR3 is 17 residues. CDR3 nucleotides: TGTGCCAGCAGCCAAGAAGGACTAGCAGATAACACCGGGGAGCTGTTTTTT. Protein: CASSQEGLADNTGELFF.

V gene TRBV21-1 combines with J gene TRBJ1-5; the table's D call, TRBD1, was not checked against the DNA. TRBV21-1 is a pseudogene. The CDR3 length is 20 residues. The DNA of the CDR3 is TGTGCCAGCAGCAAAGATGAGGAGACAGGTCTCTCCGGCTGGGGTCAGCCCCAGCATTTT. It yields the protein CASSKDEETGLSGWGQPQHF.

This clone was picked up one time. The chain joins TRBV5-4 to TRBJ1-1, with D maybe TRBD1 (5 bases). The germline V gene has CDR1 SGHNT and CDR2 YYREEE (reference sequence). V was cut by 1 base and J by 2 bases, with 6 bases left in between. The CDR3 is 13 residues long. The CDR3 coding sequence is TGTGCCAGCAGCTTGCAGGGAAACACTGAAGCTTTCTTT. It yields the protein CASSLQGNTEAFF.

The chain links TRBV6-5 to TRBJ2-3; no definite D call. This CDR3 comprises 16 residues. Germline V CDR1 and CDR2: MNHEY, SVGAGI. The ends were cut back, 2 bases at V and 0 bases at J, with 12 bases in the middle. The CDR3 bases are TGTGCCAGCAGTTACGGAAGACCTTCTAGCACAGATACGCAGTATTTT. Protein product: CASSYGRPSSTDTQYF.

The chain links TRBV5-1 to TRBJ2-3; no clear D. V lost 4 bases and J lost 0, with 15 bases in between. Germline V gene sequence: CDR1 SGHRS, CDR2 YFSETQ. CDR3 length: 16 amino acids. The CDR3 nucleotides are TGCGCCAGCAGCCCGAATGACGGAACTAGCACAGATACGCAGTATTTT. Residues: CASSPNDGTSTDTQYF.

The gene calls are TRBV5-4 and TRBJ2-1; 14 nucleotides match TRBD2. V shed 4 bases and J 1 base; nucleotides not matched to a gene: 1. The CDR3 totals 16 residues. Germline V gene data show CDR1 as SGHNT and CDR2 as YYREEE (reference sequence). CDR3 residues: CASSRLAGGSYNEQFF. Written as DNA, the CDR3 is TGTGCCAGCAGCCGACTAGCGGGAGGGTCCTACAATGAGCAGTTCTTC.

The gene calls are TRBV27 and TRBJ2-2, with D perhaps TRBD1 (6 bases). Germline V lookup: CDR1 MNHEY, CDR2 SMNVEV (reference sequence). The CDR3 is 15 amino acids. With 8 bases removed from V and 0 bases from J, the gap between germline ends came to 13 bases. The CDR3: CASGDRNTNTGELFF. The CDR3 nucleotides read TGTGCCAGCGGAGACAGGAACACGAACACCGGGGAGCTGTTTTTT.

The CDR3 loop reads CASSEGGLAGRGEQFF. CDR3 nucleotides: TGCGCCAGCAGTGAAGGGGGACTAGCGGGAAGGGGTGAGCAGTTCTTC. V gene TRBV10-1 combines with J gene TRBJ2-1; 13 positions agree with TRBD2. Germline V gene data show CDR1 as WNHNN and CDR2 as SYGVQD (reference sequence). This CDR3 is built from 16 residues. V gave up 3 bases and J gave up 9 bases; unmatched junction bases: 8.

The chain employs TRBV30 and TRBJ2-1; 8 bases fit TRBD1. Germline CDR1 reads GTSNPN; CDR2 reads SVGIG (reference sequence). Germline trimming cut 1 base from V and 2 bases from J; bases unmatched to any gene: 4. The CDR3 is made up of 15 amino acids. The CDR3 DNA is TGTGCCTGGAGTGCAGGGGGCCGAGCCTACAATGAGCAGTTCTTC. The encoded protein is CAWSAGGRAYNEQFF.

The CDR3 is CASSHRQGTGKPEAFF. DNA for the CDR3: TGTGCCAGCAGCCATAGGCAGGGGACAGGGAAGCCTGAAGCTTTCTTT. This chain uses TRBV7-8 with TRBJ1-1; 9 nucleotides line up with TRBD1. The CDR3 covers 16 residues. V lost 5 bases, J lost 6 bases, and 13 bases stayed unmatched. From germline, CDR1 is SGHVS and CDR2 FQNEAQ.

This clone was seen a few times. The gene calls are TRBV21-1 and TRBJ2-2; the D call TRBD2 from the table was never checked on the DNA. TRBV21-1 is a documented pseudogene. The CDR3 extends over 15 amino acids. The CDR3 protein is CASSKGNGNTGELFF. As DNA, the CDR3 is TGTGCCAGCAGCAAAGGAAACGGGAACACCGGGGAGCTGTTTTTT.

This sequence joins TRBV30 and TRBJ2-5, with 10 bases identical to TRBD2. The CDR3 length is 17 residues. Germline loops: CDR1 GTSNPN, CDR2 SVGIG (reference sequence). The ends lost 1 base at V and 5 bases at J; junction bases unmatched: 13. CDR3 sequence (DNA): TGTGCCTGGAGTGGGACTAGCGGAGGTTGGTTTATTGAGACCCAGTACTTC. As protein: CAWSGTSGGWFIETQYF.

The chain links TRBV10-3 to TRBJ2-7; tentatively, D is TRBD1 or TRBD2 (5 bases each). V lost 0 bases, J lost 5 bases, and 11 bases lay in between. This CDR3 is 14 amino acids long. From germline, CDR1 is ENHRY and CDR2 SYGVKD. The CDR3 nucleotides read TGTGCCATCAGTGAGTCGAAGGGACGGAACGAGCAGTACTTC. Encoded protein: CAISESKGRNEQYF.

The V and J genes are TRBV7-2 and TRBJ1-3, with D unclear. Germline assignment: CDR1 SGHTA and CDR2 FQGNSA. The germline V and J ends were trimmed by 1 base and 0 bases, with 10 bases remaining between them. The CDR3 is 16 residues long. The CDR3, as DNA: TGTGCCAGCAGCTTAGTAACTGGAGGCTCTGGAAACACCATATATTTT. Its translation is CASSLVTGGSGNTIYF. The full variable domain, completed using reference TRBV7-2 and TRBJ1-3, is GAGVSQSPSNKVTEKGKDVELRCDPISGHTALYWYRQSLGQGLEFLIYFQGNSAPDKSGLPSDRFSAERTGGSVSTLTIQRTQQEDSAVYLCASSLVTGGSGNTIYFGEGSWLTVV.

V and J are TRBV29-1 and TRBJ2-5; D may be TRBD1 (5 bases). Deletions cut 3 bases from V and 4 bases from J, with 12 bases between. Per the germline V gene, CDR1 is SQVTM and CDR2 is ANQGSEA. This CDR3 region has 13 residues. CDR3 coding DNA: TGCAGCGTTGATCTGGACATAGGAGAGACCCAGTACTTC. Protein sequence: CSVDLDIGETQYF.